The sample holds a few counts of the clone carrying this TCR beta chain. The antigen remains unidentified. This specimen comes from a study of cytomegalovirus exposure and HLA in healthy donors. General study findings and limits: The study assumed roughly uniform donor sequencing depth for presence/absence analyses.

Germline CDR1 reads LNHDA; CDR2 reads SQIVND (reference sequence). CDR3 size: 14 residues. V lost 3 bases and J lost 5; bases outside the gene matches: 4. It was with 60 Vbeta and 13 Jbeta primers that the PCR ran. Profiled with immunoSEQ multiplex PCR; TCRdb holds only in-frame clones, not every one. The profile shows approximately 180,000 clones, about 86% of them singletons. The gene calls are TRBV19 and TRBJ2-7; 10 positions agree with TRBD1. This sequence originates from a woman in her twenties or thirties in good health and CMV-seronegative. What was sequenced was PBMCs. The DNA for the CDR3 is TGTGCCAGTAGTATCTGGGACAGGGGCAACGAGCAGTACTTC. This sequence encodes CASSIWDRGNEQYF.